The next 2 T cell receptor beta chains were all read from a single sample in a study of control samples from healthy donors and cancer patients. Produced via immunoSEQ multiplex PCR; TCRdb's table is partial and in-frame only. The sample has 120,000 to 150,000 clones, around nine tenths seen once; the top ten hold 11%. What was sequenced was blood. The receptors originated from a man under 40 in good health.

J is TRBJ1-2 and V is TRBV2; TRBD1 might be the D (6 bases). V was cut by 6 bases and J by 7 bases, with 12 bases left in between. Germline assignment: CDR1 SNHLY and CDR2 FYNNEI. This CDR3 is 12 amino acids long. The CDR3 spells CASRPGGPGYTF. The CDR3 bases are TGTGCCAGCAGACCTGGGGGCCCTGGCTACACCTTC.

In the case of this clone: Distinct nucleotide sequences in the sample also encode this CDR3. The chain recombines TRBV7-2 with TRBJ2-3; no clear D gene. CDR3 length equals 12 residues. Trimming cost V 3 bases and J 2 bases, with 3 bases left between them. Germline assignment: CDR1 SGHTA and CDR2 FQGNSA. The CDR3 coding sequence is TGTGCCAGCAGCTTGTCCACAGATACGCAGTATTTT. Protein sequence: CASSLSTDTQYF.